Listed below are T cell receptor beta chains from one sample, sequenced in a study of blood T cell repertoires in COVID-19. Data came from immunoSEQ multiplex PCR; TCRdb stores just in-frame clones and leaves some out. The top ten clones hold 6.5% to 8% of a sample with 50,000 to 70,000 clones, around 86% of them seen once. What was sequenced was peripheral blood. The receptors were gathered from a human donor with active COVID-19. The donor label of this sample is uncertain. CDR3s include the opening cysteine and the closing phenylalanine or tryptophan. Each record gives: CDR3 length, D gene, V gene, J gene, clone size, CDR3 protein, CDR3 DNA. D genes are given only for firm matches. Expanded clones get a size class; other rows say once, few or many, or leave the size out.

>14|.|TRBV18|TRBJ1-5|.
CASSPGQFDQPQHF
TGTGCCAGCTCACCCGGACAGTTTGATCAGCCCCAGCATTTT
>16|.|TRBV19|TRBJ2-1|.
CASSIRSGSSYNEQFF
TGTGCCAGTAGTATAAGGAGCGGCAGCTCCTACAATGAGCAGTTCTTC
>16|TRBD1|TRBV19|TRBJ1-5|.
CASSVGQGSAGQPQHF
TGTGCCAGTAGTGTGGGACAGGGAAGCGCCGGTCAGCCCCAGCATTTT
>13|.|TRBV29-1|TRBJ1-4|.
CSVEDPGNEKLFF
TGCAGCGTTGAGGATCCAGGGAATGAAAAACTGTTTTTT
>15|TRBD1|TRBV7-2|TRBJ2-7|.
CASSLVGTGTWEQYF
TGTGCCAGCAGCTTAGTTGGGACAGGGACGTGGGAGCAGTACTTC
>15|TRBD1|TRBV4-3|TRBJ2-2|.
CASSRTGGRTGELFF
TGCGCCAGCAGCCGGACAGGGGGGCGCACCGGGGAGCTGTTTTTT
>16|TRBD2|TRBV27|TRBJ2-1|.
CASSTYGSSGRYEQFF
TGTGCCAGCAGCACCTACGGGTCTAGCGGGCGCTATGAGCAGTTCTTC
>15|TRBD1|TRBV7-6|TRBJ2-7|.
CASSLEGQSSYEQYF
TGTGCCAGCAGCTTAGAGGGACAGAGTTCCTACGAGCAGTACTTC
>15|.|TRBV7-9|TRBJ1-1|once
CASSSAPGMNTEAFF
TGTGCCAGCAGCTCGGCCCCGGGGATGAACACTGAAGCTTTCTTT
>17|.|TRBV15|TRBJ2-3|.
CATSRDLGRGSADTQYF
TGTGCCACCAGCAGAGATCTCGGCCGGGGAAGCGCAGATACGCAGTATTTT
>15|.|TRBV2|TRBJ2-7|.
CASRQTLSGAYEQYF
TGTGCCAGCAGACAGACCCTCTCGGGGGCCTACGAGCAGTACTTC
>12|.|TRBV14|TRBJ2-3|.
CASSQSRVTQYF
TGTGCCAGCAGCCAAAGCAGGGTTACGCAGTATTTT
>14|.|TRBV2|TRBJ2-2|few
CASSVSLFTGELFF
TGTGCCAGCAGTGTAAGCTTATTCACCGGGGAGCTGTTTTTT
>18|.|TRBV5-6|TRBJ2-1|once
CASSLGEVQGGRYNEQFF
TGTGCCAGCAGCTTGGGAGAGGTTCAGGGCGGTCGGTACAATGAGCAGTTCTTC
>16|.|TRBV9|TRBJ2-2|.
CASSSGQPRNTGELFF
TGTGCCAGCAGCAGCGGACAGCCGAGGAACACCGGGGAGCTGTTTTTT
>15|TRBD1|TRBV6-2/TRBV6-3|TRBJ2-1|.
CASSYRRGPFSEQFF
TGTGCCAGCAGTTACCGAAGGGGGCCATTTAGTGAGCAGTTCTTC
>15|.|TRBV5-6|TRBJ1-2|.
CASSLERLRGDGYTF
TGTGCCAGCAGCTTGGAAAGGCTGCGCGGGGACGGCTACACCTTC